This TCR beta chain stems from a study of blood T cell repertoires in COVID-19. Study-wide background: There were acute and convalescent COVID-19 samples, and they came from the United States, Italy and Spain.

Authors' analysis steps: Estimation of nucleated cell counts relied on the amplification of reference gene primers. TCRdb keeps only in-frame clones here, not all; method: immunoSEQ multiplex PCR. That table is the source of V, J and clone size, and D and trimming were worked out from the DNA. The data show fewer than 250,000 clones, around 83% seen once. The CDR3 has 15 amino acids. Trimming left V 7 bases short and J 6 bases short, with 22 bases between. The germline V gene encodes CDR1 SGHRS and CDR2 YFSETQ. This sequence was found in a woman aged 45 to 65 with acute or convalescent COVID-19. The source material was peripheral blood. V is TRBV5-1 and J is TRBJ2-5; a weak D match, TRBD2 (6 bases). The CDR3 here is CASGETGDLRQTQYF. The CDR3 DNA reads as TGCGCCAGCGGTGAGACGGGAGACCTCAGACAGACCCAGTACTTC.